Reported below is one TCR beta chain. These data are taken from a study of blood T cell repertoires in COVID-19. The wider study: From T cells, B-cell-depleted T cells, or PBMCs came the material, which was cDNA or gDNA.

Clones were read by immunoSEQ multiplex PCR, and TCRdb kept only the in-frame ones, dropping some. The repertoire includes about 140,000 clones, roughly 88% of them detected once, and about 1.8% sits in the top ten. The CDR3 runs to 14 residues. Germline-derived CDR1 and CDR2 are MNHEY and SVGAGI. V dropped 4 bases and J dropped 4; count of bases not matched to a gene: 4. Input material: peripheral blood. The clonotype originates from a woman between 45 and 65 years old with acute or convalescent COVID-19. V gene TRBV6-5 combines with J gene TRBJ1-1; 9 positions match TRBD1. The CDR3: CASSSQTGGTEAFF. The CDR3 nucleotides are TGTGCCAGCAGTTCCCAGACAGGGGGCACTGAAGCTTTCTTT.